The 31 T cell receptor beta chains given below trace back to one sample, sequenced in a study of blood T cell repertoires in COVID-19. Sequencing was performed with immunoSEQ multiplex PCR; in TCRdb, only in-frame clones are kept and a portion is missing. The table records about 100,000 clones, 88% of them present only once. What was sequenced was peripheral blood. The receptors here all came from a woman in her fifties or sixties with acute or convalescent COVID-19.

Here the CDR3 reads CASGFVAGGPGELFF. Here the CDR3 DNA reads TGTGCTAGTGGTTTTGTAGCGGGAGGTCCCGGGGAGCTGTTTTTT. The chain carries TRBV12-5 and TRBJ2-2, with 10 bases fitting TRBD2. The junction had 4 bases not matched to a gene; V was cut back by 3 bases and J by 6 bases. Germline V CDR1 and CDR2: LGHNT, FRNRAP. CDR3 length equals 15 residues.

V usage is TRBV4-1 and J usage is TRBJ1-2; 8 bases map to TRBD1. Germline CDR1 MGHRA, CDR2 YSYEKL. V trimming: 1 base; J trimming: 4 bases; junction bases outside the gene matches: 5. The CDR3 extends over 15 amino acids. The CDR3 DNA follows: TGCGCCAGCAGCCAAGGACCAGACAGGGGCTATGGCTACACCTTC. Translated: CASSQGPDRGYGYTF.

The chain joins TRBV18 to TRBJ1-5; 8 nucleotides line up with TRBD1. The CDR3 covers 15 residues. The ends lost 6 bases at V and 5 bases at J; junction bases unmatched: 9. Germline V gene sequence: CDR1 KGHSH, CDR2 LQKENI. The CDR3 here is CASSPDRGGYQPQHF. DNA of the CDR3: TGTGCCAGCTCGCCCGACAGGGGCGGGTATCAGCCCCAGCATTTT.

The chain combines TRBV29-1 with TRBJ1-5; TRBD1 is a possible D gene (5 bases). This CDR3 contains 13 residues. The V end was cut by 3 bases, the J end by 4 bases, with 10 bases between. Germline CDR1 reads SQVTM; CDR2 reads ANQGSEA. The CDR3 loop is CSVDPGGNQPQHF. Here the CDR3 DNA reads TGCAGCGTTGACCCCGGGGGGAATCAGCCCCAGCATTTT.

Here the CDR3 DNA reads TGTGCCAGCAGTTTGAACCTAGTCCATGAGCAGTTCTTC. Translation gives CASSLNLVHEQFF. This chain uses TRBV28 with TRBJ2-1; D is unresolved. CDR1 is MDHEN, CDR2 SYDVKM, per germline. The CDR3 contains 13 residues. Trimming pared 3 bases from V and 8 bases from J, leaving 11 bases between.

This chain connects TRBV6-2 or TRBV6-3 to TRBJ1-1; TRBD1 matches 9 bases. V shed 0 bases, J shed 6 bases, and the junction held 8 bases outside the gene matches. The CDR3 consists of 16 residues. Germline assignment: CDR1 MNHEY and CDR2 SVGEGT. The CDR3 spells CASSYSITGGTPEAFF. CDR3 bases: TGTGCCAGCAGTTACTCGATCACAGGGGGCACGCCTGAAGCTTTCTTT.

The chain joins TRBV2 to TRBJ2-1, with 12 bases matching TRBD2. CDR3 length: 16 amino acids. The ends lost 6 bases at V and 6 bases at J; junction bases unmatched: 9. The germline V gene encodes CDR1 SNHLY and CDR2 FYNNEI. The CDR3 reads CASRRLAGVLSNEQFF. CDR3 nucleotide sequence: TGTGCCAGCAGAAGACTAGCGGGAGTACTTTCCAATGAGCAGTTCTTC.

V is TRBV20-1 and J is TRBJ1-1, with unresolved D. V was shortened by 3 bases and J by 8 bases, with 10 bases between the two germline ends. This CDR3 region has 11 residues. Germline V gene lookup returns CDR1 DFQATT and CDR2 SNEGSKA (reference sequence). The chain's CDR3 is CSASREREAFF. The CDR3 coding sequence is TGCAGTGCTAGTAGAGAGAGGGAAGCTTTCTTT.

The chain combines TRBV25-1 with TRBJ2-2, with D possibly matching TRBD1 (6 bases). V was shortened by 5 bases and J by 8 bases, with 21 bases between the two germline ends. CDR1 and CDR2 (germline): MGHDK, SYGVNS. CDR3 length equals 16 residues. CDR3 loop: CASSQWDTGQRGELFF. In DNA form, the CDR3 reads TGTGCCAGCAGTCAGTGGGACACAGGTCAGAGGGGGGAGCTGTTTTTT.

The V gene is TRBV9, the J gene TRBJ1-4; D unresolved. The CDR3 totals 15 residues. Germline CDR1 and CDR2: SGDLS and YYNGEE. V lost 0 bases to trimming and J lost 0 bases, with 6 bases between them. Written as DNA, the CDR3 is TGTGCCAGCAGCGTAGGAGGATCAACTAATGAAAAACTGTTTTTT. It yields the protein CASSVGGSTNEKLFF.

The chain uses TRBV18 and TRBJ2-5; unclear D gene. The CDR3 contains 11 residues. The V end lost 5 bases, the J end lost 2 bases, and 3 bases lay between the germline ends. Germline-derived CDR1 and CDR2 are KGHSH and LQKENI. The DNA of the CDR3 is TGTGCCAGCTCATTACAAGAGACCCAGTACTTC. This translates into CASSLQETQYF.

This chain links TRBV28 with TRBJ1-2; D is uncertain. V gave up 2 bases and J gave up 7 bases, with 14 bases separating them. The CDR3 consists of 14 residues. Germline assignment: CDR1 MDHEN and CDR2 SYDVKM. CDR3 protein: CASSLSGVLGGYTF. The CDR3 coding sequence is TGTGCCAGCAGTTTAAGCGGGGTTTTGGGTGGCTACACCTTC.

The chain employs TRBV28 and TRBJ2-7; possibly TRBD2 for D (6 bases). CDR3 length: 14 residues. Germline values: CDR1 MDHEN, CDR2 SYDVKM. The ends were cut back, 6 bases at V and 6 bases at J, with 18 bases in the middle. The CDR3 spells CASSHGGGNGEQYF. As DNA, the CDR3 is TGTGCCAGCAGCCACGGTGGGGGGAACGGCGAGCAGTACTTC.

CDR3 nucleotides: TGTGCCAGCAGTCCGCGGTGGAATGAGCAGTTCTTC. Protein sequence: CASSPRWNEQFF. The J gene is TRBJ2-1, the V gene TRBV25-1; no clear D gene. Germline loops: CDR1 MGHDK, CDR2 SYGVNS. There are 12 residues in the CDR3. The V end lost 5 bases, the J end lost 7 bases, and 9 bases lay between the germline ends.

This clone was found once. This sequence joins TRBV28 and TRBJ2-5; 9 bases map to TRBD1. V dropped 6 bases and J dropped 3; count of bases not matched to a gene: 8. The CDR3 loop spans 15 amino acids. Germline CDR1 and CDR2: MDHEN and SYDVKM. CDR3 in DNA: TGTGCCAGCAGGCTTCCGGGACAGGGAAAAGAGACCCAGTACTTC. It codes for CASRLPGQGKETQYF.

The CDR3 region is CASSRQGYEGYTF. CDR3 in DNA: TGTGCCAGCAGTCGGCAGGGTTATGAGGGCTACACCTTC. V is TRBV2 and J is TRBJ1-2; tentative D call: TRBD1 (5 bases). Trimming took off 5 bases at V and 8 bases at J, with 15 bases between the two ends. The CDR3 extends over 13 amino acids. The germline CDR1 and CDR2 sequences are SNHLY and FYNNEI.

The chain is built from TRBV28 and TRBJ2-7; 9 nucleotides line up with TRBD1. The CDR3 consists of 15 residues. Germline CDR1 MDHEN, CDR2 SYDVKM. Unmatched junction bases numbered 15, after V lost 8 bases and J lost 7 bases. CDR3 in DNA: TGTGCCAGCGGATGGAACCCGGGACAGGGTGGGGAGCAGTACTTC. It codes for CASGWNPGQGGEQYF.

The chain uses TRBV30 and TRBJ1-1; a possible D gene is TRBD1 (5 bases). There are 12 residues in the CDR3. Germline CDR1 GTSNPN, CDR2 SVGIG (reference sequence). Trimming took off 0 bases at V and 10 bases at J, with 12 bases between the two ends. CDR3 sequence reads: CAWSVPPGRAFF. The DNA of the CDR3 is TGTGCCTGGAGTGTACCGCCAGGGCGAGCTTTCTTT.

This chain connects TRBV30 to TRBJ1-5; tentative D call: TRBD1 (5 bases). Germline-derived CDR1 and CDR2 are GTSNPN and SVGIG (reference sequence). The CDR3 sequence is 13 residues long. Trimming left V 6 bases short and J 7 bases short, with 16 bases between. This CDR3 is CACEPSGGQPQHF. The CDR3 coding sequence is TGTGCCTGTGAGCCGTCCGGGGGACAGCCCCAGCATTTT.

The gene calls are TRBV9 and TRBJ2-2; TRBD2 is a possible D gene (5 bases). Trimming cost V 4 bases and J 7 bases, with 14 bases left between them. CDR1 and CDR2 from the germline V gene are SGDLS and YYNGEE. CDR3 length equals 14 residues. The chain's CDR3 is CASSPRGANGELFF. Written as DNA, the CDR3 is TGTGCCAGCAGCCCCCGGGGAGCCAACGGGGAGCTGTTTTTT.

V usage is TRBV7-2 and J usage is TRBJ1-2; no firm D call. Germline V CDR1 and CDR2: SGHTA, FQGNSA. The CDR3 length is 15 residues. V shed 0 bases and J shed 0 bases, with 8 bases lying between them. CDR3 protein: CASSLAGQTNYGYTF. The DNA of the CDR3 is TGTGCCAGCAGCTTAGCTGGGCAGACTAACTATGGCTACACCTTC.

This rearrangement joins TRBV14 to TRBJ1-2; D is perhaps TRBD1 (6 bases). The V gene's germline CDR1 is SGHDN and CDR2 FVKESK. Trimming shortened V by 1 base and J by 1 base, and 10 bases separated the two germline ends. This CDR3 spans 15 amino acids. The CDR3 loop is CASSQGGGVNYGYTF. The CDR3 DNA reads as TGTGCCAGCAGCCAAGGCGGGGGCGTTAACTATGGCTACACCTTC.

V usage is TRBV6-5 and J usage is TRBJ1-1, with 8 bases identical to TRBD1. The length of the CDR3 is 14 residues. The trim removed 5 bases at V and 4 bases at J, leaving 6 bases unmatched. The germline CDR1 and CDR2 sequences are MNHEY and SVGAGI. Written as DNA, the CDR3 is TGTGCCAGCAGTCCAGGGGGCTGGGGCACTGAAGCTTTCTTT. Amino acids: CASSPGGWGTEAFF.

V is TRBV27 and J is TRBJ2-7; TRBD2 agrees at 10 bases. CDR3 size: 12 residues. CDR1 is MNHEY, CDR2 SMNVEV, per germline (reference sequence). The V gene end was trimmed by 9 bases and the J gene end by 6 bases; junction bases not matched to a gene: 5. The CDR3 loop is CASTAGGGEQYF. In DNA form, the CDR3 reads TGTGCCAGTACAGCGGGAGGGGGCGAGCAGTACTTC.

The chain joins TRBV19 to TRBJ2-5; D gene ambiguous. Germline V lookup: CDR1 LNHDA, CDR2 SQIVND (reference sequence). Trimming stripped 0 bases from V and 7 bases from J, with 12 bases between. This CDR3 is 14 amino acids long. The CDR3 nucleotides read TGTGCCAGTAGTATAGATGGCACCAGTGGGACCCAGTACTTC. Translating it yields CASSIDGTSGTQYF. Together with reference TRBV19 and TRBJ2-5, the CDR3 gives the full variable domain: DGGITQSPKYLFRKEGQNVTLSCEQNLNHDAMYWYRQDPGQGLRLIYYSQIVNDFQKGDIAEGYSVSREKKESFPLTVTSAQKNPTAFYLCASSIDGTSGTQYFGPGTRLLVL.

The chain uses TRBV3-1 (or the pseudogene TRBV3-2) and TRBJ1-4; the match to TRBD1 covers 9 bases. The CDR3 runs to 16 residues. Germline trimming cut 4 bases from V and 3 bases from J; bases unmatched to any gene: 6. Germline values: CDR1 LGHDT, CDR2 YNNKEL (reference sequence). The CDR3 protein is CASSLRTGGPNEKLFF. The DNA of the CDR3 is TGTGCCAGCAGCCTAAGAACAGGGGGCCCTAATGAAAAACTGTTTTTT.

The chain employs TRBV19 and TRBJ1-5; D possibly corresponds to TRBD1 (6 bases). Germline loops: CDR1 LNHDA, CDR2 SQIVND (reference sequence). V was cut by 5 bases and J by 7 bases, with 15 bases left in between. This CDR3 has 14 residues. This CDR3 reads CASSWGGGEQPQHF. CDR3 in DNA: TGTGCCAGTAGTTGGGGAGGGGGGGAGCAGCCCCAGCATTTT.

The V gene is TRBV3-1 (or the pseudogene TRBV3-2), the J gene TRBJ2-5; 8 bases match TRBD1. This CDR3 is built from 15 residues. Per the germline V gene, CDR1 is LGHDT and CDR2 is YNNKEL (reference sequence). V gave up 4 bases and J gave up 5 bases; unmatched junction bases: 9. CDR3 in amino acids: CASSPSGTGWETQYF. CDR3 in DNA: TGTGCCAGCAGCCCTTCCGGGACAGGTTGGGAGACCCAGTACTTC.

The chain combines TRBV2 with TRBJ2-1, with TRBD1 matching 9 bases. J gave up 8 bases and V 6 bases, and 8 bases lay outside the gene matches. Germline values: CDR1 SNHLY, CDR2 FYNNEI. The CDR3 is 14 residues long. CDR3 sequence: CASRADRGPDEQFF. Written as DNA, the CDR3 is TGTGCCAGCAGGGCGGACAGGGGCCCGGATGAGCAGTTCTTC.

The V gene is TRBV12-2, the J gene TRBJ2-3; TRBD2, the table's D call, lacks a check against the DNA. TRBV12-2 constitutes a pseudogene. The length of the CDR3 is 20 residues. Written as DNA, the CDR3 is TGTGCAAGTCGCTTAGCCAACAGTTTTATGGCGGGAGACGGCACAGATACGCAGTATTTT. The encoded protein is CASRLANSFMAGDGTDTQYF.

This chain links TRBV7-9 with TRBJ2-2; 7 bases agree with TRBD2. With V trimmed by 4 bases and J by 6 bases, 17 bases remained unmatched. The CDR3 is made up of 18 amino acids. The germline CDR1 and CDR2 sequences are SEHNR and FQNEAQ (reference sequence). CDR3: CASSSSLGGGRPPGELFF. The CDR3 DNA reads TGTGCCAGCAGCTCCTCTCTAGGCGGCGGGAGACCCCCCGGGGAGCTGTTTTTT.